One T cell receptor (beta chain) is described in this entry. This CDR3 comprises 13 residues. Per germline, CDR1 SGHKS and CDR2 YYEKEE (reference sequence). Trimming left V 0 bases short and J 7 bases short, with 10 bases between. The data originate from a study of cytomegalovirus exposure and HLA in healthy donors. Libraries were prepared by immunoSEQ multiplex PCR; TCRdb keeps only in-frame clonotypes and omits some of them. This sample has more than 85,000 clones; roughly 90% occur once, and the top ten carry around 2.1%. Sequenced: PBMCs. The TCR comes from a woman younger than 35 in good health and CMV-seronegative. This chain connects TRBV5-5 to TRBJ2-5; D is perhaps TRBD2 (5 bases). DNA for the CDR3: TGTGCCAGCAGCTTGGCAGCGGTAGGGACCCAGTACTTC. Its protein product is CASSLAAVGTQYF.